Listed here is a single TCR beta chain. Then a second PCR, running roughly 7 to 11 cycles, was carried out with a sample-barcoded 5' primer and a J-beta primer mix. TCRdb reanalysed the 5' RACE reads using MiXCR and keeps one entry per CDR3 protein. The table shows about 800,000 distinct CDR3 sequences, with roughly 60% occurring only once. The data were taken from a study of blood T cells in healthy people across ages. Germline V gene lookup returns CDR1 LGHNA and CDR2 YNFKEQ. V shed 4 bases and J 12 bases; nucleotides not matched to a gene: 3. CDR3 length: 11 amino acids. Sequences were obtained from blood. J is TRBJ2-1 and V is TRBV4-2; 7 bases line up with TRBD2. The receptor was derived from a man aged 25 to 45 in good health. This CDR3 reads CASSLGEGQFF. The CDR3 DNA is TGTGCCAGCAGCCTGGGGGAGGGGCAGTTCTTC.